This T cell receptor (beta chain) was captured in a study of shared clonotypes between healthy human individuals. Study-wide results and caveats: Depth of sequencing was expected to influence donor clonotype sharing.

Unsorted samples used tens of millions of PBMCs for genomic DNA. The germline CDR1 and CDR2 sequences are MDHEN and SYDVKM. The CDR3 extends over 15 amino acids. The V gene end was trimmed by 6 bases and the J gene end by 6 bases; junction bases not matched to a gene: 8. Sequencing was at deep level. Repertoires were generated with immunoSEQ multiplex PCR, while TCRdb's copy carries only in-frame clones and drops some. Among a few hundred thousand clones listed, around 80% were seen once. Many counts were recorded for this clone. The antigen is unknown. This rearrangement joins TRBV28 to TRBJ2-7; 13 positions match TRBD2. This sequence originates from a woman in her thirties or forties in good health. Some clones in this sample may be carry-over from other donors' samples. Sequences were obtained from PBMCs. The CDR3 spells CASRYTSGRALEQYF. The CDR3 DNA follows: TGTGCCAGCAGATACACTAGCGGGAGGGCCCTCGAGCAGTACTTC.